This T cell receptor (beta chain) was captured by sequencing in a study of blood T cells in healthy people across ages. The authors ran a second PCR of 7 to 11 cycles using a sample-barcoded 5' primer and a J-beta primer mix. TCRdb processed the 5' RACE reads anew with MiXCR; each CDR3 protein has one entry. The sample holds about 560,000 distinct CDR3 sequences; about 27% are singletons and the top ten take approximately 3.7%. Trimming removed 1 base from V and 6 bases from J; junction bases left unmatched: 14. CDR3 length equals 18 residues. Germline V gene data show CDR1 as LGHDT and CDR2 as YNNKEL (reference sequence). These data also featured in a second study, about T cells of mothers and their children.

J is TRBJ2-4 and V is TRBV3-1; TRBD1 matches at 8 bases. The receptor was derived from a boy aged 2 to 9 in good health. Sample: blood. The chain's CDR3 is CASSQGTPGGNWRNIQYF. CDR3 DNA sequence: TGTGCCAGCAGCCAAGGGACCCCAGGGGGCAATTGGAGAAACATTCAGTACTTC.